The clone carrying this T cell receptor beta chain was seen a few times. Its antigen is not known. CD45RO-negative cells were positively selected for CCR7, leaving out terminally differentiated effector memory CD45RA+ cells. Here immunoSEQ multiplex PCR was the method, and the copy in TCRdb shows in-frame clones only, minus some. This sample has roughly 590,000 clones; roughly 95% occur once, and the top ten carry 0.11%. These data are taken from a study of shared clonotypes between healthy human individuals. General study points: The rarefaction results pointed to incomplete sorted-subset sequencing despite large depth. Non-shared clonotypes displayed generation probabilities falling below those of clonotypes present in all four donors. In a handful of donors, approximately 5% of naive CD4 clonotypes appeared in common.

The sequenced material came from naive CD8+ T cells sorted from blood. This receptor was identified in a woman younger than 45 in good health.

This CDR3 reads CASSEIRAEGYTF. CDR3 DNA sequence: TGTGCCAGCAGTGAAATCAGGGCAGAAGGCTACACCTTC. V and J are TRBV25-1 and TRBJ1-2, with D perhaps matching TRBD1 (5 bases). V lost 2 bases and J lost 8, with 12 bases in between. Germline CDR1 reads MGHDK; CDR2 reads SYGVNS. The CDR3 spans 13 residues.